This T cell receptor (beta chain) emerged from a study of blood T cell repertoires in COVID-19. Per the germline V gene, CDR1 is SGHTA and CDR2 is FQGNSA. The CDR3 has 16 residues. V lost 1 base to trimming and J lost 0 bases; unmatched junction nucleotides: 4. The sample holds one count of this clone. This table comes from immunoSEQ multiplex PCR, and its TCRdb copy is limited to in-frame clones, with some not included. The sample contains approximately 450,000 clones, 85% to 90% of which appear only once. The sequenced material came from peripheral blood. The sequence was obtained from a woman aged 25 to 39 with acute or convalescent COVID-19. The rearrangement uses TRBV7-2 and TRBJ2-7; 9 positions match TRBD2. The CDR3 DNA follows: TGTGCCAGCAGCTTAGGTGGCGGGGGGGCCTCCTACGAGCAGTACTTC. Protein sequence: CASSLGGGGASYEQYF.